This TCR beta chain was sequenced for a study of blood T cell repertoires in COVID-19. Looking at the study overall: The United States, Italy and Spain provided the acute and convalescent COVID-19 samples. PBMCs, B-cell-depleted T cells, or T cells provided the cDNA or gDNA that made up the material.

Original analysis: Nucleated cell counts were estimated from reference gene primer amplification. Some clones are missing from TCRdb's copy, which holds only in-frame ones; the method was immunoSEQ multiplex PCR. The DNA was the basis for D and trimming; V, J and clone size are from that table. The sample holds about 300,000 clones, roughly 90% seen once. With V trimmed by 8 bases and J by 7 bases, 9 bases remained unmatched. CDR1 is SGDLS and CDR2 is YYNGEE in the germline V gene. This CDR3 is 14 amino acids long. The sequence derives from a woman between 25 and 40 years old with COVID-19, enrolled during active disease. The chain joins TRBV9 to TRBJ1-4; 9 positions agree with TRBD1. Sequencing was performed on peripheral blood. CDR3 in amino acids: CASTSGTGSEKLFF. Here the CDR3 DNA reads TGTGCCAGTACCTCCGGGACAGGGTCTGAAAAACTGTTTTTT.